This TCR beta chain originates from a study of cytomegalovirus exposure and HLA in healthy donors. Broader study findings: Later analysis identified 15,000 to 20,000 TCR beta sequences associated with HLA alleles, using a false discovery rate threshold of 0.05. An observed cluster of highly shared sequence variants was recorded as a likely sequencing artifact.

While unrecorded immune exposures were likely, the donors were nominally healthy when sampled. Germline trimming cut 3 bases from V and 0 bases from J; bases unmatched to any gene: 4. CDR1 and CDR2 (germline): SGHAT, FQNNGV. The CDR3 is made up of 16 amino acids. To note about this clone: Its antigen is still unknown.

PCR amplification relied on 60 Vbeta primers (plus 13 Jbeta primers). This table comes from immunoSEQ multiplex PCR, and its TCRdb copy is limited to in-frame clones, with some not included. The sample consists of roughly 190,000 clones, 87% of them appearing once. The TCR originated in a boy aged 2 to 9 in good health and CMV-seronegative. This chain joins TRBV11-2 and TRBJ2-7, with 11 bases identical to TRBD2. The sample taken for sequencing was PBMCs. The DNA for the CDR3 is TGTGCCAGCAGCTTTAGCGGGAGGGTCAGCTCCTACGAGCAGTACTTC. Its protein product is CASSFSGRVSSYEQYF.